One and the same sample provided the 23 T cell receptor delta chains below, sequenced in a study of Vδ1+ human thymocytes. The study, taken as a whole, reports: Thymic TRG and TRD repertoires appeared highly polyclonal.

RNA was extracted from the cells and then reverse transcribed. CDR3 amplicons came from multiplex PCR with pooled V-gene forward and constant-region reverse primers. TCRdb fed the multiplex PCR reads to CATT. Of about 75,000 delta-chain clones listed, about 30% are singletons. Their antigens remain unidentified. The sequenced sample was Vdelta1+ gamma-delta thymocytes from the thymus. Documented subset: FACS-sorted CD3+ TCRalphabeta- TCRVdelta1+ TCRVdelta2- thymocytes. The receptors shown here come from a boy under two years old who had congenital heart surgery.

J is TRDJ1 and V is TRDV1; 9 nucleotides match TRDD3. The length of the CDR3 is 21 residues. V trimming: 3 bases; J trimming: 4 bases; junction bases outside the gene matches: 24. Germline CDR1 reads TSWWSYY; CDR2 reads QGS. Written as DNA, the CDR3 is TGTGCTCTTGGGGATCGAAGGGGGCGCCCACTTCCTAAACTGGGGGACGATAAACTCATCTTT. As protein: CALGDRRGRPLPKLGDDKLIF.

The chain recombines TRDV1 with TRDJ1; the D is unclear. Trimming removed 1 base from V and 0 bases from J, with 12 bases in between. The CDR3 sequence is 16 residues long. Per germline, CDR1 TSWWSYY and CDR2 QGS. The CDR3 coding sequence is TGTGCTCTTGGGGAACAATTCCCGGATTACACCGATAAACTCATCTTT. Translating gives CALGEQFPDYTDKLIF.

As to this clone: Additional DNA sequences in this sample encode the identical CDR3. The chain uses TRDV1 and TRDJ1; 8 bases are a match to TRDD3. Germline lookup yields CDR1 TSWWSYY and CDR2 QGS. V lost 0 bases and J lost 1; bases outside the gene matches: 10. There are 18 residues in the CDR3. CDR3 coding DNA: TGTGCTCTTGGGGAACTCAGGCTATTATGGGGGATCACCGATAAACTCATCTTT. Translated: CALGELRLLWGITDKLIF.

The sample holds a few counts of this clone. The chain uses TRDV1 and TRDJ1; D might be TRDD3 (6 bases). With 0 bases removed from V and 0 bases from J, the gap between germline ends came to 32 bases. The CDR3 covers 23 residues. Per germline, CDR1 TSWWSYY and CDR2 QGS. CDR3 sequence reads: CALGELGPSRTERGFAYTDKLIF. In DNA, the CDR3 is TGTGCTCTTGGGGAACTGGGTCCCTCCCGAACCGAACGGGGATTCGCGTACACCGATAAACTCATCTTT.

This clone came up once. The chain carries TRDV1 and TRDJ1; maybe TRDD3 (6 bases). V lost 4 bases to trimming and J lost 3 bases, with 24 bases between them. CDR3 length equals 18 residues. CDR1 and CDR2 from the germline V gene are TSWWSYY and QGS. The CDR3 coding sequence is TGTGCTCTTGGGGGCGTAGGCGAAGGGGATCCGAGGGCCGATAAACTCATCTTT. It codes for CALGGVGEGDPRADKLIF.

V gene TRDV1 combines with J gene TRDJ1; 12 positions agree with TRDD3. V shed 4 bases, J shed 0 bases, and the junction held 21 bases outside the gene matches. CDR3 length equals 22 residues. Germline assignment: CDR1 TSWWSYY and CDR2 QGS. The CDR3 DNA follows: TGTGCTCTTGGGGGAGGTCCCCCAGGGCTGCCCTACTGGGGGATACACACCGATAAACTCATCTTT. It specifies CALGGGPPGLPYWGIHTDKLIF.

The chain links TRDV1 to TRDJ1, with D perhaps given as TRDD2 or TRDD3 (6 bases each). Trimming left V 4 bases short and J 0 bases short, with 18 bases between. CDR3 size: 17 residues. CDR1 and CDR2 (germline): TSWWSYY, QGS. DNA for the CDR3: TGTGCTCTTGGGGTTCCTATAGGGGATGTCTACACCGATAAACTCATCTTT. Protein sequence: CALGVPIGDVYTDKLIF.

The chain is built from TRDV1 and TRDJ1; 7 nucleotides line up with TRDD3. Trimming removed 5 bases from V and 0 bases from J; junction bases left unmatched: 27. The CDR3 runs to 22 residues. Germline assignment: CDR1 TSWWSYY and CDR2 QGS. CDR3 residues: CALGPHILVPYWGLENTDKLIF. The CDR3 nucleotides are TGTGCTCTTGGGCCCCACATCCTAGTCCCATACTGGGGTTTAGAGAACACCGATAAACTCATCTTT.

The chain uses TRDV1 and TRDJ1, with no clear D. CDR1 is TSWWSYY and CDR2 is QGS in the germline V gene. The CDR3 spans 15 residues. V lost 2 bases, J lost 6 bases, and 16 bases lay in between. In DNA form, the CDR3 reads TGTGCTCTTGGGGAATGTGCCTCCCACGATCATAAACTCATCTTT. Its translation is CALGECASHDHKLIF.

J is TRDJ1 and V is TRDV1; D unresolved. The V and J ends lost 3 bases and 11 bases respectively, with 31 bases between them. In germline, CDR1 is TSWWSYY, CDR2 QGS. CDR3 length: 18 amino acids. The DNA for the CDR3 is TGTGCTCTTGGGGAGGACACTCCAGATCGACGTCGGTGGCTTAACCTCATCTTT. Its protein product is CALGEDTPDRRRWLNLIF.

This clone was counted a few times. The gene calls are TRDV2 and TRDJ1, with 13 nucleotides matching TRDD3. V shed 0 bases, J shed 2 bases, and the junction held 8 bases outside the gene matches. This CDR3 has 18 amino acids. Germline V lookup: CDR1 GEAIGNYY, CDR2 EKD. CDR3 DNA sequence: TGTGCCTGTGACACCCGGGACTGGGGGATACGCGTGACCGATAAACTCATCTTT. Translation gives CACDTRDWGIRVTDKLIF.

The J gene is TRDJ1, the V gene TRDV1; possible D gene TRDD3, 7 bases. Germline values: CDR1 TSWWSYY, CDR2 QGS. The CDR3 sequence is 22 residues long. Trimming cost V 6 bases and J 7 bases, with 42 bases left between them. CDR3 sequence: CALGSDLSPTRYWGVPTTKLIF. CDR3 sequence (DNA): TGTGCTCTTGGTTCGGATCTTTCTCCTACACGGTACTGGGGTGTCCCCACAACTAAACTCATCTTT.

V is TRDV1 and J is TRDJ1; D is undetermined. The germline V and J ends were trimmed by 2 bases and 2 bases, with 42 bases remaining between them. The germline V gene encodes CDR1 TSWWSYY and CDR2 QGS. The CDR3 covers 25 residues. The CDR3 DNA is TGTGCTCTTGGGGAAGAATGTCCAGCCGGGTGGCGATCCCAGAAGTCGGGTCGTCTAACCGATAAACTCATCTTT. Its translation is CALGEECPAGWRSQKSGRLTDKLIF.

This clone was detected a few times. The sample has other DNA sequences that encode this CDR3 too. The V and J genes are TRDV1 and TRDJ1; 9 positions match TRDD3. This CDR3 has 21 amino acids. Looked up from germline, CDR1 is TSWWSYY and CDR2 is QGS. J lost 0 bases, V lost 2 bases, and 19 bases had no gene match. CDR3 protein: CALGEWGRRGYWGSYTDKLIF. The DNA of the CDR3 is TGTGCTCTTGGGGAATGGGGACGGAGAGGGTACTGGGGGAGCTACACCGATAAACTCATCTTT.

The chain combines TRDV1 with TRDJ1, with D possibly matching TRDD3 (6 bases). Germline loops: CDR1 TSWWSYY, CDR2 QGS. This CDR3 spans 20 amino acids. Trimming removed 1 base at V and 1 base at J, with 25 bases between. The CDR3 DNA is TGTGCTCTTGGGGAACACGAGGGTTGGGGGCCCCCCGGGGGCACCGATAAACTCATCTTT. Translation: CALGEHEGWGPPGGTDKLIF.

This clone occurred a few times. J is TRDJ1 and V is TRDV1; 10 bases agree with TRDD3. The CDR3 extends over 29 amino acids. Germline V CDR1 and CDR2: TSWWSYY, QGS. V shed 0 bases and J 4 bases; nucleotides not matched to a gene: 44. This CDR3 is CALGELEFLCSGVGPCDSWGINGNDKLIF. In nucleotides, the CDR3 is TGTGCTCTTGGGGAACTGGAGTTCCTCTGTAGTGGTGTGGGTCCGTGCGACTCCTGGGGGATAAATGGAAACGATAAACTCATCTTT.

This clone was counted between two and nine times. The chain uses TRDV1 and TRDJ1; 7 nucleotides match TRDD3. Germline CDR1 and CDR2: TSWWSYY and QGS. V shed 2 bases, J shed 1 base, and the junction held 10 bases outside the gene matches. CDR3 length equals 17 residues. The CDR3 DNA reads as TGTGCTCTTGGGGAATACTGGGGCATGGCACCCACCGATAAACTCATCTTT. This codes for CALGEYWGMAPTDKLIF.

The chain recombines TRDV1 with TRDJ1, with 12 bases identical to TRDD3. This CDR3 comprises 15 residues. Germline V gene data show CDR1 as TSWWSYY and CDR2 as QGS. After removal of 7 bases from V and 1 base from J, the junction contained 4 bases not matched to a gene. Written as DNA, the CDR3 is TGTGCTCTTGTCTGGGGGATACGACTCACCGATAAACTCATCTTT. Its translation: CALVWGIRLTDKLIF.

The J gene is TRDJ1, the V gene TRDV1; 8 bases are shared with TRDD3. The V and J ends lost 1 base and 5 bases, in that order; junction bases with no gene match: 12. From germline, CDR1 is TSWWSYY and CDR2 QGS. CDR3 length equals 17 residues. CDR3 loop: CALGEPECWGNVDKLIF. DNA of the CDR3: TGTGCTCTTGGGGAACCGGAGTGCTGGGGGAATGTGGATAAACTCATCTTT.

This clone was counted a few times. The chain links TRDV2 to TRDJ3; 9 bases are shared with TRDD3. The J segment lost 0 bases and the V segment lost 0 bases, leaving 17 bases of the junction unmatched. The CDR3 length is 23 residues. The germline gives CDR1 GEAIGNYY, CDR2 EKD. In DNA, the CDR3 is TGTGCCTGTGACACCGTGCTTTACTGGGGGAGCATACGGAGCTCCTGGGACACCCGACAGATGTTTTTC. Its translation is CACDTVLYWGSIRSSWDTRQMFF.

The J gene is TRDJ1, the V gene TRDV1, with TRDD3 matching 12 bases. The V gene's germline CDR1 is TSWWSYY and CDR2 QGS. With V trimmed by 6 bases and J by 4 bases, 6 bases remained unmatched. CDR3 length equals 15 residues. The CDR3 nucleotides are TGTGCTCTTGGTACTGGGGGATACTTACTCGATAAACTCATCTTT. It specifies CALGTGGYLLDKLIF.

A note on this clone: One junction end does not reproduce the germline sequence, and a read error may be involved. This chain joins TRDV1 and TRDJ2, with a weak D call TRDD2 (6 bases). The CDR3 sequence is 21 residues long. Germline V gives CDR1 TSWWSYY, CDR2 QGS. Here the CDR3 reads CALVGPRSYDVWAGLTAQLFF. Written as DNA, the CDR3 is TGTGCTCTTGTGGGTCCAAGGTCCTACGATGTGTGGGCGGGATTGACTGCACAACTCTTCTTT.

The table lists this clone with a few counts. The chain employs TRDV1 and TRDJ2, with TRDD3 matching 12 bases. Germline loops: CDR1 TSWWSYY, CDR2 QGS. This CDR3 region has 25 residues. The trim removed 0 bases at V and 8 bases at J, leaving 31 bases unmatched. CDR3 nucleotide sequence: TGTGCTCTTGGGGAACTTTGGGGGGGGCCTTCCCTCTTTCTCCGTACTGGGGGATACACGGCACAACTCTTCTTT. Protein sequence: CALGELWGGPSLFLRTGGYTAQLFF.